One T cell receptor (beta chain) is described in this entry. Its specificity is not known. The sample is drawn from a study of OX40 agonist ivuxolimab in advanced cancers. General study results and limits: At 0.1 to 3.0 mg/kg and by week 6, clonal expansion occurred in CD4+ and CD8+ blood T cells.

Trimming removed 5 bases from V and 2 bases from J, with 15 bases in between. In germline, CDR1 is MNHEY, CDR2 SMNVEV (reference sequence). The CDR3 has 15 amino acids. Method: immunoSEQ multiplex PCR; TCRdb's copy keeps in-frame clones and lacks some. The repertoire holds 65,000 to 95,000 clones, with around 91% as singletons. The TCR sequence derives from an adult with an advanced solid tumor such as melanoma, head and neck, liver or kidney cancer. The V call is TRBV27, the J call TRBJ1-1; D unclear. Sample: CD4+ or CD8+ T cells sorted from blood, taken in a trial of the OX40 agonist ivuxolimab. In nucleotides, the CDR3 is TGTGCCAGCAGTGTCCCGGACCGGGTTAACACTGAAGCTTTCTTT. Translating gives CASSVPDRVNTEAFF.